Below, 16 T cell receptor beta chains from the same sample are listed, as sequenced in a study of OX40 agonist ivuxolimab in advanced cancers. The repertoire was sequenced with immunoSEQ multiplex PCR; TCRdb's copy has only in-frame clones and lacks some. The table lists 45,000 to 60,000 clones, about 89% of them singletons. The sequencing used CD4+ or CD8+ T cells sorted from blood, collected in a trial of the OX40 agonist ivuxolimab. The receptors here all came from an adult with an advanced solid tumor such as melanoma, head and neck, liver or kidney cancer.

CDR3: CASNRDNYGYTF. Written as DNA, the CDR3 is TGTGCCAGTAACCGGGATAACTATGGCTACACCTTC. The rearrangement uses TRBV6-1 and TRBJ1-2; D is unresolved. V lost 9 bases and J lost 1, with 9 bases in between. There are 12 residues in the CDR3. The germline gives CDR1 MNHNS, CDR2 SASEGT.

The rearrangement links TRBV12-5 to TRBJ2-2; D may match TRBD1 or TRBD2 (5 bases each). Germline loops: CDR1 LGHNT, CDR2 FRNRAP. The ends were cut back, 7 bases at V and 0 bases at J, with 9 bases in the middle. The CDR3 contains 14 residues. The CDR3 DNA is TGTGCTAGTGCGGTGGGGGCGAACACCGGGGAGCTGTTTTTT. Translated: CASAVGANTGELFF.

V is TRBV6-1 and J is TRBJ2-5; 8 nucleotides align to TRBD1. The CDR3 is made up of 14 amino acids. The J segment lost 5 bases and the V segment lost 5 bases, leaving 7 bases of the junction unmatched. Per the germline V gene, CDR1 is MNHNS and CDR2 is SASEGT. CDR3 in amino acids: CASSLDRVSETQYF. In DNA form, the CDR3 reads TGTGCCAGCAGTTTGGACAGGGTATCGGAGACCCAGTACTTC.

The CDR3 DNA sequence: TGTGCCAGCAGCTTAAGTATCGGGCAGTACGGGATGAACACTGAAGCTTTCTTT. It is translated as CASSLSIGQYGMNTEAFF. The V and J genes are TRBV7-6 and TRBJ1-1, with no clear D. Trimming shortened V by 2 bases and J by 0 bases, and 19 bases separated the two germline ends. The CDR3 sequence is 18 residues long. In germline, CDR1 is SGHVS, CDR2 FNYEAQ.

The V call is TRBV10-1, the J call TRBJ2-1, with TRBD2 matching over 9 bases. This CDR3 spans 15 amino acids. The V and J ends lost 5 bases and 1 base, in that order; junction bases with no gene match: 3. The V gene's germline CDR1 is WNHNN and CDR2 SYGVQD (reference sequence). The CDR3 DNA follows: TGCGCCAGCAGTCGCCTAGCGGGGTCCTACAATGAGCAGTTCTTC. Amino acid sequence: CASSRLAGSYNEQFF.

V is TRBV7-2 and J is TRBJ2-1, with D possibly being TRBD1 or TRBD2 (5 bases each). The length of the CDR3 is 15 residues. Germline CDR1 SGHTA, CDR2 FQGNSA. V lost 5 bases to trimming and J lost 4 bases, with 15 bases between them. The CDR3 spells CASSVTRDVYNEQFF. CDR3 sequence (DNA): TGTGCCAGCAGCGTCACAAGGGACGTTTACAATGAGCAGTTCTTC.

The chain has TRBV9 and TRBJ2-3; 9 bases match TRBD2. This CDR3 spans 15 amino acids. Trimming took 0 bases from V and 5 from J; bases not matched to a gene: 4. Germline V CDR1 and CDR2: SGDLS, YYNGEE. The DNA for the CDR3 is TGTGCCAGCAGCGTAGGGGGACTAGCTGGAGATACGCAGTATTTT. Its protein is CASSVGGLAGDTQYF.

CDR3 sequence reads: CASSGGTSGGTSSYNEQFF. For the CDR3, the DNA is TGTGCCAGCAGTGGCGGGACTAGCGGAGGCACCAGCTCCTACAATGAGCAGTTCTTC. The V and J genes are TRBV2 and TRBJ2-1; 11 positions match TRBD2. Germline-derived CDR1 and CDR2 are SNHLY and FYNNEI. This CDR3 spans 19 amino acids. The V and J ends lost 4 bases and 0 bases, in that order; junction bases with no gene match: 11.

The chain combines TRBV5-1 with TRBJ2-5, with a possible D match to TRBD2 (5 bases). V was shortened by 0 bases and J by 7 bases, with 22 bases between the two germline ends. The germline V gene encodes CDR1 SGHRS and CDR2 YFSETQ. The CDR3 totals 17 residues. CDR3: CASSLEARVGSWGTQYF. In nucleotides, the CDR3 is TGCGCCAGCAGCTTGGAGGCGAGGGTAGGGAGCTGGGGGACCCAGTACTTC.

The chain joins TRBV5-1 to TRBJ2-1; 9 bases map to TRBD2. CDR1 is SGHRS, CDR2 YFSETQ, per germline. The CDR3 loop spans 17 amino acids. V trimming: 3 bases; J trimming: 4 bases; junction bases outside the gene matches: 11. The chain's CDR3 is CASSWGATSGPYNEQFF. Here the CDR3 DNA reads TGCGCCAGCAGCTGGGGAGCTACTAGCGGGCCGTACAATGAGCAGTTCTTC.

The J gene is TRBJ1-1, the V gene TRBV5-1; D not resolved. V was pared by 1 base and J by 1 base, with 8 bases between. The CDR3 contains 14 residues. Per germline, CDR1 SGHRS and CDR2 YFSETQ. The CDR3 coding sequence is TGCGCCAGCAGCTTGTCCACGGAGAACACTGAAGCTTTCTTT. This codes for CASSLSTENTEAFF.

CDR3: CATSRDRYEQYF. As DNA, the CDR3 is TGTGCCACCAGCAGGGACCGATACGAGCAGTACTTC. The chain joins TRBV15 to TRBJ2-7; D remains ambiguous. V dropped 3 bases and J dropped 4 bases, with 7 bases sitting between them. This CDR3 has 12 amino acids. In germline, CDR1 is LNHNV, CDR2 YYDKDF (reference sequence).

V gene TRBV5-1 combines with J gene TRBJ2-1; no clear D. The CDR3 extends over 14 amino acids. Germline V gene lookup returns CDR1 SGHRS and CDR2 YFSETQ. Between the trimmed V and J ends, which lost 4 bases and 4 bases, there was a span of 12 bases. DNA for the CDR3: TGCGCCAGCAGCCCTGAGTCGACATACAATGAGCAGTTCTTC. Its translation is CASSPESTYNEQFF.

The chain employs TRBV27 and TRBJ2-2; the D gene is possibly TRBD1 (5 bases). V gave up 3 bases and J gave up 1 base, with 9 bases separating them. The CDR3 has 15 residues. The V gene's germline CDR1 is MNHEY and CDR2 SMNVEV (reference sequence). The CDR3 sequence: CASSLRQGNTGELFF. The CDR3 DNA reads as TGTGCCAGCAGTTTGCGGCAGGGGAACACCGGGGAGCTGTTTTTT.

This rearrangement joins TRBV7-9 to TRBJ2-1; no clear D gene. The CDR3 runs to 14 residues. Trimming pared 7 bases from V and 6 bases from J, leaving 16 bases between. The germline V gene has CDR1 SEHNR and CDR2 FQNEAQ (reference sequence). CDR3 in DNA: TGTGCCAGCACTCCGGAAACAGCCCTCAATGAGCAGTTCTTC. Residues: CASTPETALNEQFF.

The rearrangement joins TRBV28 to TRBJ1-5, with D maybe TRBD1 (5 bases). The germline V gene encodes CDR1 MDHEN and CDR2 SYDVKM. V lost 6 bases and J 11 bases, leaving 11 bases between the germline ends. There are 11 residues in the CDR3. CDR3 residues: CASSRSGSQHF. The CDR3 DNA follows: TGTGCCAGCAGCCGATCAGGGTCCCAGCATTTT.